This T cell receptor (beta chain) was identified during a study of blood T cell repertoires in COVID-19. The assay was immunoSEQ multiplex PCR, and TCRdb's table has in-frame clones only and misses some. The table records 85,000 to 90,000 clones, 75% to 90% of them present only once. The V and J ends lost 4 bases and 6 bases, in that order; junction bases with no gene match: 6. The CDR3 has 14 residues. Germline CDR1 SEHNR, CDR2 FQNEAQ (reference sequence). The sequenced material came from peripheral blood. This rearrangement joins TRBV7-9 to TRBJ2-3; 8 bases agree with TRBD2. This receptor was identified in a man at least 80 years old with active or convalescent COVID-19. CDR3 bases: TGTGCCAGCAGCTCGGTAGCGGGACCTGATACGCAGTATTTT. Encoded protein: CASSSVAGPDTQYF.